The T cell receptor (beta chain) described here comes from a study of blood T cell dynamics during melanoma immunotherapy. Study in general: First-line therapy was either pembrolizumab or nivolumab with ipilimumab for metastatic melanoma.

The data were produced by immunoSEQ multiplex PCR, yet TCRdb's version contains in-frame clones alone and is incomplete. The sample has approximately 17,000 clones, roughly nine tenths seen once. Time point of the sample: week 3, after first cycle of checkpoint inhibitor. Disease control meant complete response, partial response or stable disease at 12 weeks. Patients with prior systemic cancer treatment, concomitant immunosuppressants, or other active malignancies were excluded. Trimming took off 3 bases at V and 5 bases at J, with 10 bases between the two ends. CDR3 length: 14 amino acids. The germline V gene encodes CDR1 MGHDK and CDR2 SYGVNS.

The receptor comes from a human donor with melanoma. The chain joins TRBV25-1 to TRBJ2-2, with TRBD1 as a possible D gene (5 bases). Sequencing used blood, obtained from a patient treated with checkpoint blockade. The CDR3 DNA is TGTGCCAGCAGTGAGCCAGGGCGTACCGGGGAGCTGTTTTTT. Protein: CASSEPGRTGELFF.